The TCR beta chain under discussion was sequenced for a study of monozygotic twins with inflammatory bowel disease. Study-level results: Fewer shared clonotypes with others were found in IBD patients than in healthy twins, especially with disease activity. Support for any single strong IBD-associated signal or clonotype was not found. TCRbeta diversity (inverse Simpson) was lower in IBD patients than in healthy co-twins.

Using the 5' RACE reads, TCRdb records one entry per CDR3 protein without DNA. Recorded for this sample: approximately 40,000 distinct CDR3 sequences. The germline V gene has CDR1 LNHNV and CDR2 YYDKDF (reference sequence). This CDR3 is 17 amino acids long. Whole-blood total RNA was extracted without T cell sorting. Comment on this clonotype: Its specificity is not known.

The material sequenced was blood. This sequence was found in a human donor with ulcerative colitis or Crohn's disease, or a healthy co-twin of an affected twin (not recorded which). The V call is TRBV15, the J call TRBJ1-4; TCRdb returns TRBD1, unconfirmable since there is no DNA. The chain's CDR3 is CATSALTATGGLEKLFF.